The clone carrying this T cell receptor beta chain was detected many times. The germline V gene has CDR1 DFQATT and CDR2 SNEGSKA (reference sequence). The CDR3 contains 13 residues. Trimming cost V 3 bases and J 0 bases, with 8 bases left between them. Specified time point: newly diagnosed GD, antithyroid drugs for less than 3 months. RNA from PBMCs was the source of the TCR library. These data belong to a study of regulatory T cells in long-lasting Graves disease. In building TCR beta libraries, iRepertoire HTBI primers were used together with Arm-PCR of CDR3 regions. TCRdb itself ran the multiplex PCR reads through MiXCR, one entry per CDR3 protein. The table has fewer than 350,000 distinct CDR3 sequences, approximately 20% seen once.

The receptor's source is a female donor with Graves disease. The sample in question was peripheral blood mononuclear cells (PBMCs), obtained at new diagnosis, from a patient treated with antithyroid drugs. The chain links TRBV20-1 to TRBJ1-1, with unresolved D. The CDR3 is CSARSSLNTEAFF. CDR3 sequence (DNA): TGCAGTGCTAGGTCTTCTCTGAACACTGAAGCTTTCTTT.